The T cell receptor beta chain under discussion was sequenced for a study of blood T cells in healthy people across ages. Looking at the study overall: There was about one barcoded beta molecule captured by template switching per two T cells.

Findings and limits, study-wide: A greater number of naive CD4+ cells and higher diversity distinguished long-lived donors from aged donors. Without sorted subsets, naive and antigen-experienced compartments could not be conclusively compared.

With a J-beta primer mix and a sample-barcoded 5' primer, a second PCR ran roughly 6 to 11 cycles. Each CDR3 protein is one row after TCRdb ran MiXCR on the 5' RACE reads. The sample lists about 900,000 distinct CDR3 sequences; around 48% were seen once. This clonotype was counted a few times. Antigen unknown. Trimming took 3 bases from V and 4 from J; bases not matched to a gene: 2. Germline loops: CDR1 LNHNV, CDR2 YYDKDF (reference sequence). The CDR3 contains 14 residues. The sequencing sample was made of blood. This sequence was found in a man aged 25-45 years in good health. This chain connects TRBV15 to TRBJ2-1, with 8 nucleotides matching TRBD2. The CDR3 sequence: CATSRAGGYNEQFF. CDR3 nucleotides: TGTGCCACCAGCAGGGCGGGAGGATACAATGAGCAGTTCTTC.